Sequencing of this TCR beta chain was carried out in a study of blood T cells in healthy people across ages. This clonotype showed up just a few times. The CDR3 has 16 residues. Per the germline V gene, CDR1 is MNHNS and CDR2 is SASEGT. Trimming at V came to 2 bases and at J to 5 bases, leaving 10 bases not matched to a gene. Next came a second PCR, run for about 7 to 11 cycles, which used a sample-barcoded 5' primer along with a J-beta primer mix. TCRdb re-called the 5' RACE reads with MiXCR, one entry per CDR3 protein. The sample lists roughly 680,000 distinct CDR3 sequences, more than 40% seen once, with under 35% in the top ten.

The specimen sequenced was blood. V and J are TRBV6-1 and TRBJ2-5; 8 bases are a match to TRBD1. This clonotype was sampled from a woman aged 55 to 70 in good health. The chain's CDR3 is CASSEFTGGGWETQYF. The CDR3 DNA is TGTGCCAGCAGTGAATTTACAGGGGGAGGTTGGGAGACCCAGTACTTC.